The 7 T cell receptor beta chains below were found in one sample sequenced in a study of OX40 agonist ivuxolimab in advanced cancers. Library creation used the immunoSEQ multiplex PCR assay. TCRdb carries this immuneACCESS record with in-frame sequences only. Its versions omit some clonotypes, under half of them owing to an unresolved V gene in the studies checked, with the rest unexplained. The sample table holds some 20,000 clones, of which less than 90% were seen once. Together, the top ten hold approximately 14% of the sample. The material was CD4+ or CD8+ T cells sorted from blood, obtained in a trial of the OX40 agonist ivuxolimab. The origin of the receptors is an adult with an advanced solid tumor such as melanoma, head and neck, liver or kidney cancer.

The genes are TRBV14 and TRBJ2-1; TRBD1 agrees at 8 bases. The germline gives CDR1 SGHDN, CDR2 FVKESK. The V segment lost 1 base and the J segment 7 bases; nucleotides outside the gene matches: 6. This CDR3 has 15 amino acids. The CDR3: CASSQGQGARNEQFF. The CDR3 DNA reads as TGTGCCAGCAGCCAAGGCCAGGGGGCGCGAAATGAGCAGTTCTTC.

This clone was recorded only once. This chain links TRBV4-1 with TRBJ2-5, with D maybe TRBD1 (6 bases). The CDR3 sequence is 16 residues long. Germline V gives CDR1 MGHRA, CDR2 YSYEKL. The V end lost 1 base, the J end lost 4 bases, and 16 bases lay between the germline ends. CDR3 amino acids: CASSQVWQGRRETQYF. In DNA form, the CDR3 reads TGCGCCAGCAGCCAAGTGTGGCAGGGGCGGCGAGAGACCCAGTACTTC.

The chain combines TRBV6-6 with TRBJ1-2; D not certain. Germline V gene lookup returns CDR1 MNHNY and CDR2 SVGAGI (reference sequence). Trimming cost V 5 bases and J 7 bases, with 8 bases left between them. This CDR3 has 11 residues. The CDR3 DNA reads TGTGCCAGCAGTCACGGCAGTGGCTACACCTTC. This sequence encodes CASSHGSGYTF.

This clone was recorded only once. The rearrangement uses TRBV7-8 and TRBJ2-7, with 11 bases lining up with TRBD2. V trimming: 5 bases; J trimming: 3 bases; junction bases outside the gene matches: 6. CDR3 length equals 15 residues. Germline CDR1 SGHVS, CDR2 FQNEAQ. The CDR3 spells CASSQSLAGDYEQYF. CDR3 DNA sequence: TGTGCCAGCAGCCAGTCACTAGCGGGGGACTACGAGCAGTACTTC.

Notes on this clone: At the DNA level, this CDR3 is encoded by other sequences in the same sample as well. The gene calls are TRBV19 and TRBJ2-1; D gene unclear. CDR1 and CDR2 from the germline V gene are LNHDA and SQIVND (reference sequence). Between the trimmed V and J ends, which lost 1 base and 6 bases, there was a span of 4 bases. This CDR3 is built from 12 residues. CDR3 bases: TGTGCCAGTAGTATAGGGAGCAATGAGCAGTTCTTC. Translated, it gives CASSIGSNEQFF.

The V and J genes are TRBV6-4 and TRBJ2-7, with TRBD1 identical over 7 bases. With V trimmed by 5 bases and J by 2 bases, 12 bases remained unmatched. CDR3 length: 16 amino acids. Germline V gene sequence: CDR1 MRHNA, CDR2 SNTAGT. CDR3 nucleotide sequence: TGTGCCAGCAGTTTCTCTGCGGACAGGATTACCTACGAGCAGTACTTC. Its protein is CASSFSADRITYEQYF.

V is TRBV11-2 and J is TRBJ2-7, with 10 bases fitting TRBD1. This CDR3 is 15 amino acids long. J was trimmed by 2 bases and V by 6 bases; bases with no gene match: 7. Germline V gene lookup returns CDR1 SGHAT and CDR2 FQNNGV. DNA of the CDR3: TGTGCCAGCAGTGGGGGGACAGGGGACCCCTACGAGCAGTACTTC. Protein product: CASSGGTGDPYEQYF.